The next 15 T cell receptor beta chains were all read from a single sample in a study of T cell responses to AZD1222 COVID-19 vaccine. Assay: immunoSEQ multiplex PCR; the TCRdb copy retains only in-frame clones and omits some. In the table there are more than 95,000 clones, 88% of which are singletons. Source: peripheral blood, taken on day 0 of AZD1222 vaccination. The receptors stem from an adult in good health.

The chain is built from TRBV5-4 and TRBJ1-4; possibly TRBD1 for D (5 bases). The CDR3 runs 15 residues. V was pared by 3 bases and J by 0 bases, with 9 bases between. CDR1 is SGHNT and CDR2 is YYREEE in the germline V gene (reference sequence). This CDR3 is CASSSGGATNEKLFF. In DNA form, the CDR3 reads TGTGCCAGCAGCTCGGGGGGTGCAACTAATGAAAAACTGTTTTTT.

The J gene is TRBJ1-6, the V gene TRBV7-9; 7 bases match TRBD1. The J segment lost 0 bases and the V segment lost 6 bases, leaving 8 bases of the junction unmatched. The length of the CDR3 is 17 residues. Germline CDR1 SEHNR, CDR2 FQNEAQ (reference sequence). The CDR3 bases are TGTGCCAGCAGGAAAACAGGGGACAGCTCCTATAATTCACCCCTCCACTTT. Translating gives CASRKTGDSSYNSPLHF.

The V and J genes are TRBV5-1 and TRBJ1-5, with D hard to call. Germline V gives CDR1 SGHRS, CDR2 YFSETQ. Trimming shortened V by 0 bases and J by 8 bases, and 12 bases separated the two germline ends. This CDR3 has 14 residues. The chain's CDR3 is CASSLVKGGKPQHF. The CDR3 DNA reads as TGCGCCAGCAGCTTGGTGAAGGGAGGAAAGCCCCAGCATTTT.

The rearrangement links TRBV2 to TRBJ1-6, with D tentatively TRBD1 (6 bases). V dropped 5 bases and J dropped 7 bases, with 12 bases sitting between them. CDR3 length equals 14 residues. Germline CDR1 SNHLY, CDR2 FYNNEI. CDR3 loop: CASSLQGPNSPLHF. The CDR3 coding sequence is TGTGCCAGCAGTCTACAGGGTCCCAATTCACCCCTCCACTTT.

This rearrangement joins TRBV7-2 to TRBJ2-1; the D gene could be TRBD1 or TRBD2 (6 bases each). Germline values: CDR1 SGHTA, CDR2 FQGNSA. The CDR3 runs to 15 residues. V lost 3 bases and J 1 base, leaving 10 bases between the germline ends. The CDR3 loop reads CASSLGGGSYNEQFF. The DNA of the CDR3 is TGTGCCAGCAGCTTGGGGGGCGGTTCCTACAATGAGCAGTTCTTC.

The chain carries TRBV9 and TRBJ1-3, with D possibly matching TRBD1 (5 bases). The CDR3 is 16 amino acids. The V and J ends lost 2 bases and 0 bases respectively, with 12 bases between them. Per germline, CDR1 SGDLS and CDR2 YYNGEE. This CDR3 is CASSVGPLSSGNTIYF. As DNA, the CDR3 is TGTGCCAGCAGCGTGGGGCCCCTGAGCTCTGGAAACACCATATATTTT. The whole variable domain, filled in from reference TRBV9 and TRBJ1-3, reads DSGVTQTPKHLITATGQRVTLRCSPRSGDLSVYWYQQSLDQGLQFLIQYYNGEERAKGNILERFSAQQFPDLHSELNLSSLELGDSALYFCASSVGPLSSGNTIYFGEGSWLTVV.

The rearrangement uses TRBV11-3 and TRBJ2-7; D is tentatively TRBD1 or TRBD2 (6 bases each). This CDR3 is 14 amino acids long. With 1 base removed from V and 2 bases from J, the gap between germline ends came to 9 bases. The V gene's germline CDR1 is SGHNT and CDR2 YENEEA. DNA for the CDR3: TGTGCCAGCAGCTTAGTACGGGGGCCCTACGAGCAGTACTTC. Its translation is CASSLVRGPYEQYF.

This clone was seen once. The chain has TRBV6-2 or TRBV6-3 and TRBJ2-1; the match to TRBD2 covers 9 bases. CDR1 MNHEY and CDR2 SVGEGT come from the germline V gene. The J segment lost 9 bases and the V segment lost 6 bases, leaving 9 bases of the junction unmatched. The CDR3 length is 14 residues. The CDR3 DNA is TGTGCCAGCAGCGGGTTTTGGCGGGAGGGTGAGCAGTTCTTC. Translated: CASSGFWREGEQFF.

The chain carries TRBV5-1 and TRBJ1-2, with 10 bases identical to TRBD1. The V segment lost 5 bases and the J segment 0 bases; nucleotides outside the gene matches: 10. The CDR3 contains 17 residues. Germline V gives CDR1 SGHRS, CDR2 YFSETQ. Here the CDR3 reads CASRRGTGDSANYGYTF. The CDR3 DNA sequence: TGCGCCAGCAGGAGGGGGACAGGGGATTCGGCTAACTATGGCTACACCTTC.

The chain links TRBV6-5 to TRBJ2-7; D uncertain. Germline V gene sequence: CDR1 MNHEY, CDR2 SVGAGI. The CDR3 totals 15 residues. Deletions cut 2 bases from V and 4 bases from J, with 15 bases between. In DNA form, the CDR3 reads TGTGCCAGCAGTTACAGGGTTGAATCCATTTACGAGCAGTACTTC. Translated, it gives CASSYRVESIYEQYF.

V and J are TRBV7-8 and TRBJ2-7; D ambiguous. The CDR3 sequence is 12 residues long. V was cut by 5 bases and J by 7 bases, with 12 bases left in between. Germline V gives CDR1 SGHVS, CDR2 FQNEAQ. CDR3 bases: TGTGCCAGCAGCAGACCGGACGCTGAGCAGTACTTC. This sequence encodes CASSRPDAEQYF.

V and J are TRBV7-2 and TRBJ2-3; D possibly corresponds to TRBD1 (5 bases). The germline V gene has CDR1 SGHTA and CDR2 FQGNSA. Trimming removed 5 bases at V and 0 bases at J, with 15 bases between. This CDR3 region has 16 residues. CDR3 loop: CASSPPGIGSTDTQYF. CDR3 DNA: TGTGCCAGCAGCCCTCCAGGGATAGGTAGCACAGATACGCAGTATTTT.

This chain uses TRBV7-9 with TRBJ1-4, with D perhaps matching TRBD1 (5 bases). The CDR3 has 16 residues. V was shortened by 5 bases and J by 3 bases, with 16 bases between the two germline ends. Germline lookup yields CDR1 SEHNR and CDR2 FQNEAQ (reference sequence). The CDR3 loop is CASSRRETAANEKLFF. CDR3 in DNA: TGTGCCAGCAGCCGACGAGAGACAGCGGCTAATGAAAAACTGTTTTTT. Filled out from reference TRBV7-9 and TRBJ1-4, the complete variable domain reads DTGVSQNPRHKITKRGQNVTFRCDPISEHNRLYWYRQTLGQGPEFLTYFQNEAQLEKSRLLSDRFSAERPKGSFSTLEIQRTEQGDSAMYLCASSRRETAANEKLFFGSGTQLSVL.

The chain uses TRBV5-1 and TRBJ1-2; perhaps TRBD1 as D (5 bases). The germline V gene encodes CDR1 SGHRS and CDR2 YFSETQ. V shed 2 bases and J shed 0 bases, with 8 bases lying between them. The CDR3 length is 14 residues. Here the CDR3 DNA reads TGCGCCAGCAGCTTCACAGGCTCTAACTATGGCTACACCTTC. This encodes CASSFTGSNYGYTF.

V gene TRBV4-1 combines with J gene TRBJ2-3; TRBD1 is a possible D gene (6 bases). With 2 bases removed from V and 7 bases from J, the gap between germline ends came to 13 bases. This CDR3 is 14 amino acids long. The V gene's germline CDR1 is MGHRA and CDR2 YSYEKL. CDR3 region: CASSQPLRGNTQYF. The CDR3 region has the DNA TGCGCCAGCAGCCAACCTTTAAGGGGGAATACGCAGTATTTT.